This T cell receptor (beta chain) was recorded in a study of vaccination effects on CD4 cells after COVID-19. Study outcomes and limitations: Only a few convalescent patients and no early post-infection timepoints featured in the study.

Produced via immunoSEQ multiplex PCR; TCRdb's table is partial and in-frame only. This sample has 35,000 to 55,000 clones; approximately 70% occur once, and the top ten carry about 30%. The ViraFEST assay expanded antigen-specific CD4+ T cells with viral peptide pools before sequencing. It was after 10 days of culture that CD4+ T cells were isolated. PCR-confirmed SARS-CoV-2 infection occurred in the person between March and December 2020. This CDR3 contains 8 residues. CDR1 is SQVTM, CDR2 ANQGSEA, per germline. V dropped 2 bases and J dropped 12 bases, with 4 bases sitting between them. On this clone itself: Its antigen is as yet unknown.

J is TRBJ1-2 and V is TRBV29-1; no definite D call. Sequenced here: CD4+ T cells from PBMCs cultured with a peptide pool, sampled before COVID-19 vaccination. This sequence originates from a human donor who had a prior SARS-CoV-2 infection. Here the CDR3 reads CSVERNTF. CDR3 DNA: TGCAGCGTTGAACGGAACACCTTC.